Listed here are 10 T cell receptor beta chains from one sample, sequenced in a study of blood T cell repertoires in COVID-19. Profiling relied on immunoSEQ multiplex PCR, and the TCRdb table lists in-frame clones only, not all of them. In the table there are roughly 100,000 clones, roughly 89% of which are singletons. The source material was peripheral blood. The receptors originated from a woman in her 50s with COVID-19, enrolled during active disease.

This chain joins TRBV6-6 and TRBJ1-1; a possible D gene is TRBD1 (6 bases). The V gene lost 5 bases and the J gene lost 6 bases, with 13 bases spanning the gap. The length of the CDR3 is 13 residues. Germline CDR1 reads MNHNY; CDR2 reads SVGAGI (reference sequence). The CDR3 protein is CASSLGDTPEAFF. The DNA of the CDR3 is TGTGCCAGCAGTCTCGGGGACACCCCTGAAGCTTTCTTT.

The CDR3 bases are TGTGCCAGCAGCTTAAACCTCCCCGGGAGCCGCGATGAGCAGTTCTTC. Residues: CASSLNLPGSRDEQFF. The chain links TRBV11-2 to TRBJ2-1; D is perhaps TRBD2 (6 bases). The germline V gene has CDR1 SGHAT and CDR2 FQNNGV. V was trimmed by 2 bases and J by 8 bases, leaving 19 bases between them. The CDR3 totals 16 residues.

The rearrangement uses TRBV2 and TRBJ1-4; 8 nucleotides align to TRBD1. CDR1 and CDR2 (germline): SNHLY, FYNNEI. The CDR3 has 15 amino acids. V was clipped by 5 bases and J by 8 bases; unmatched bases: 10. As DNA, the CDR3 is TGTGCCAGCAGTATTACAGGGGGGATAGGCGAAAAACTGTTTTTT. This translates into CASSITGGIGEKLFF.

V gene TRBV5-4 combines with J gene TRBJ1-1, with D unclear. This CDR3 has 16 amino acids. V gave up 0 bases and J gave up 6 bases, with 18 bases separating them. CDR1 is SGHNT, CDR2 YYREEE, per germline (reference sequence). This CDR3 reads CASSLGDKREGAEAFF. The CDR3 bases are TGTGCCAGCAGCTTGGGAGACAAAAGGGAGGGAGCTGAAGCTTTCTTT. Full variable domain (remainder filled in from reference TRBV5-4 and TRBJ1-1): ETGVTQSPTHLIKTRGQQVTLRCSSQSGHNTVSWYQQALGQGPQFIFQYYREEENGRGNFPPRFSGLQFPNYSSELNVNALELDDSALYLCASSLGDKREGAEAFFGQGTRLTVV.

The chain employs TRBV13 and TRBJ2-7; maybe TRBD1 (6 bases). This CDR3 has 14 residues. Germline-derived CDR1 and CDR2 are PRHDT and FYEKMQ (reference sequence). Deletions cut 5 bases from V and 0 bases from J, with 11 bases between. CDR3 sequence reads: CASSGGQLSYEQYF. CDR3 bases: TGTGCCAGCAGCGGAGGACAGCTCTCCTACGAGCAGTACTTC. Using reference TRBV13 and TRBJ2-7 for the parts outside the CDR3, the full variable domain is AAGVIQSPRHLIKEKRETATLKCYPIPRHDTVYWYQQGPGQDPQFLISFYEKMQSDKGSIPDRFSAQQFSDYHSELNMSSLELGDSALYFCASSGGQLSYEQYFGPGTRLTVT.

V is TRBV2 and J is TRBJ1-2, with 11 positions matching TRBD1. The CDR3 is 13 residues long. Germline-derived CDR1 and CDR2 are SNHLY and FYNNEI. Trimming removed 3 bases from V and 7 bases from J; junction bases left unmatched: 1. The CDR3, as DNA: TGTGCCAGCAGTGAGGGACAGGGGGGTGGCTACACCTTC. Protein sequence: CASSEGQGGGYTF.

The CDR3: CASSLGSVRGYTF. The CDR3 nucleotides read TGTGCCAGCAGCTTAGGCAGCGTTCGTGGCTACACCTTC. This chain uses TRBV7-2 with TRBJ1-2; the D is unclear. Germline V lookup: CDR1 SGHTA, CDR2 FQGNSA. CDR3 length equals 13 residues. Trimming cost V 1 base and J 7 bases, with 10 bases left between them.

V gene TRBV6-6 combines with J gene TRBJ1-2; the match to TRBD1 covers 8 bases. CDR1 and CDR2 from the germline V gene are MNHNY and SVGAGI (reference sequence). The CDR3 consists of 13 residues. The trim removed 6 bases at V and 8 bases at J, leaving 8 bases unmatched. The CDR3 bases are TGTGCCAGCAGGGACAGGGTCGAAGAAGGCTACACCTTC. Protein: CASRDRVEEGYTF.

This chain links TRBV6-6 with TRBJ1-4; 8 positions match TRBD1. J was trimmed by 8 bases and V by 7 bases; bases with no gene match: 6. The CDR3 totals 13 residues. CDR1 and CDR2 from the germline V gene are MNHNY and SVGAGI (reference sequence). CDR3 nucleotides: TGTGCCAGCATGCAGGGGGCCGTCGAAAAACTGTTTTTT. The encoded protein is CASMQGAVEKLFF.

The chain joins TRBV5-1 to TRBJ2-1, with 7 bases aligning to TRBD1. The germline V gene encodes CDR1 SGHRS and CDR2 YFSETQ. CDR3 length: 17 residues. The V gene end was trimmed by 1 base and the J gene end by 0 bases; junction bases not matched to a gene: 7. CDR3 nucleotides: TGCGCCAGCAGCTTGAAGGGGACAGCCCTCTCCTACAATGAGCAGTTCTTC. Its protein product is CASSLKGTALSYNEQFF.